One sample yielded the 25 T cell receptor beta chains listed below, sequenced in a study of T cell repertoires and HLA-DP antigens. Some clones are missing from TCRdb's copy, which holds only in-frame ones; the method was immunoSEQ multiplex PCR. The sample yields roughly 70,000 clones, around four fifths seen once. What these receptors recognize is not known. The sample consisted of CD4+ T cells from PBMCs. The receptor set was obtained from a man aged 55 to 70 in good health and CMV-seronegative.

This clone qualifies as medium-sized (0.01 to 0.1%). The CDR3 here is CASSPPSESTEAFF. Here the CDR3 DNA reads TGTGCCAGCAGCCCTCCCTCGGAAAGCACTGAAGCTTTCTTT. The chain recombines TRBV28 with TRBJ1-1, with unresolved D. The V end lost 6 bases, the J end lost 4 bases, and 15 bases lay between the germline ends. CDR3 length: 14 residues. Looked up from germline, CDR1 is MDHEN and CDR2 is SYDVKM.

This clone was picked up one time. CDR3 DNA: TGCGCCAGCAGCTTAGGACAGGAGGTCTACGAGCAGTACTTC. Translated: CASSLGQEVYEQYF. The chain uses TRBV5-1 and TRBJ2-7; 7 nucleotides agree with TRBD1. This CDR3 spans 14 amino acids. Trimming took 2 bases from V and 3 from J; bases not matched to a gene: 5. Looked up from germline, CDR1 is SGHRS and CDR2 is YFSETQ.

The chain has TRBV4-3 and TRBJ2-5; 10 positions match TRBD1. The last part of the DNA fits TRBJ2-7 better; the J call may be wrong. The CDR3 spans 15 residues. Germline CDR1 and CDR2: LGHNA and YSLEER. CDR3 in amino acids: CASSQGGTGDYEQYF. CDR3 in DNA: TGCGCCAGCAGCCAAGGGGGGACAGGGGACTACGAGCAGTACTTC.

This clone was found many times. The chain joins TRBV5-1 to TRBJ2-5; 8 nucleotides match TRBD2. With 4 bases clipped from V and 4 bases from J, the junction kept 12 bases outside the gene matches. The V gene's germline CDR1 is SGHRS and CDR2 YFSETQ. The CDR3 is 16 amino acids. The CDR3: CASSPRPGGGGETQYF. CDR3 DNA sequence: TGCGCCAGCAGCCCCCGTCCGGGGGGGGGTGGAGAGACCCAGTACTTC. Variable domain in full (rest from reference TRBV5-1 and TRBJ2-5): KAGVTQTPRYLIKTRGQQVTLSCSPISGHRSVSWYQQTPGQGLQFLFEYFSETQRNKGNFPGRFSGRQFSNSRSEMNVSTLELGDSALYLCASSPRPGGGGETQYFGPGTRLLVL.

V usage is TRBV11-2 and J usage is TRBJ1-2, with unresolved D. Germline assignment: CDR1 SGHAT and CDR2 FQNNGV. The length of the CDR3 is 13 residues. Trimming took 0 bases from V and 7 from J, leaving 9 bases between them. The CDR3 DNA follows: TGTGCCAGCAGCTTAGATCGTGATTTTGGCTACACCTTC. Translated, it gives CASSLDRDFGYTF.

This chain links TRBV21-1 with TRBJ2-7. TRBV21-1 is a recognized pseudogene. This CDR3 spans 11 amino acids. In nucleotides, the CDR3 is TGTGCCAGCAGCTCCGACTACGAGCAGTACTTC. This gives the protein CASSSDYEQYF.

The rearrangement links TRBV27 to TRBJ2-7; D perhaps matches TRBD1 (6 bases). The CDR3 totals 14 residues. V lost 6 bases and J lost 7, with 19 bases in between. Germline V lookup: CDR1 MNHEY, CDR2 SMNVEV (reference sequence). CDR3 in DNA: TGTGCCAGCAGGGTGAGGGACACTTTCTCTGAGCAGTACTTC. Its translation: CASRVRDTFSEQYF.

The chain couples TRBV6-1 to TRBJ2-1; tentative D call: TRBD2 (6 bases). This CDR3 has 14 residues. Germline V gene lookup returns CDR1 MNHNS and CDR2 SASEGT. V was clipped by 8 bases and J by 6 bases, with 17 bases between them. CDR3 loop: CASQGNRDSNEQFF. The CDR3 coding sequence is TGTGCCAGCCAGGGTAACCGGGACTCCAATGAGCAGTTCTTC.

The rearrangement joins TRBV20-1 to TRBJ2-1; D call uncertain. The germline V and J ends were trimmed by 0 bases and 5 bases, with 2 bases remaining between them. The CDR3 spans 11 residues. Germline V gene data show CDR1 as DFQATT and CDR2 as SNEGSKA (reference sequence). The CDR3 DNA sequence: TGCAGTGCTAGAGATAACAATGAGCAGTTCTTC. Amino acid sequence: CSARDNNEQFF.

This chain uses TRBV19 with TRBJ1-4; 7 nucleotides align to TRBD1. Losses at the gene ends were 7 bases for V and 7 bases for J; bases not matched to a gene: 9. Germline V gene data show CDR1 as LNHDA and CDR2 as SQIVND (reference sequence). The CDR3 has 14 amino acids. In DNA, the CDR3 is TGTGCCAGTACCCAGACAGGGCAGGCTGAAAAACTGTTTTTT. Its translation: CASTQTGQAEKLFF.

This chain uses TRBV5-1 with TRBJ1-1; weak D call: TRBD1 (6 bases). Germline V lookup: CDR1 SGHRS, CDR2 YFSETQ. The CDR3 spans 14 residues. The ends were cut back, 4 bases at V and 4 bases at J, with 14 bases in the middle. CDR3 nucleotide sequence: TGCGCCAGCAGCCCGGAGGGGGGTTTCACTGAAGCTTTCTTT. Translating it yields CASSPEGGFTEAFF. The full variable domain, completed using reference TRBV5-1 and TRBJ1-1, is KAGVTQTPRYLIKTRGQQVTLSCSPISGHRSVSWYQQTPGQGLQFLFEYFSETQRNKGNFPGRFSGRQFSNSRSEMNVSTLELGDSALYLCASSPEGGFTEAFFGQGTRLTVV.

This sequence joins TRBV11-2 and TRBJ1-1, with a weak D call TRBD1 (5 bases). This CDR3 comprises 15 residues. CDR1 is SGHAT, CDR2 FQNNGV, per germline. V was pared by 1 base and J by 4 bases, with 13 bases between. Written as DNA, the CDR3 is TGTGCCAGCAGCTTAGGTCCGGGGAGGGGCACTGAAGCTTTCTTT. Its protein product is CASSLGPGRGTEAFF.

This rearrangement joins TRBV2 to TRBJ2-5; D may be TRBD1 or TRBD2 (5 bases each). The CDR3 length is 13 residues. Deletions cut 7 bases from V and 2 bases from J, with 11 bases between. Germline values: CDR1 SNHLY, CDR2 FYNNEI. CDR3 residues: CASTRGPQETQYF. CDR3 coding DNA: TGTGCCAGCACCCGGGGCCCACAAGAGACCCAGTACTTC.

For this clone: Different DNA sequences within this sample yield the same CDR3. The chain is built from TRBV30 and TRBJ2-5; 8 bases match TRBD1. CDR3 length: 13 amino acids. Germline-derived CDR1 and CDR2 are GTSNPN and SVGIG (reference sequence). V shed 3 bases and J 5 bases; nucleotides not matched to a gene: 5. The CDR3 here is CAWSEDRVETQYF. The CDR3 DNA sequence: TGTGCCTGGAGCGAGGACAGGGTGGAGACCCAGTACTTC.

The chain carries TRBV21-1 and TRBJ1-6. TRBV21-1 is termed a pseudogene. This CDR3 region has 17 residues. This chain's CDR3 is CASSSPPGGSYNSPLHF. CDR3 nucleotides: TGTGCCAGCAGCTCCCCCCCAGGAGGCTCCTATAATTCACCCCTCCACTTT.

This clone was counted between two and nine times. The chain couples TRBV5-5 to TRBJ1-2; possibly TRBD1 for D (5 bases). Trimming left V 4 bases short and J 7 bases short, with 20 bases between. The CDR3 has 15 residues. Germline V CDR1 and CDR2: SGHKS, YYEKEE (reference sequence). The CDR3 coding sequence is TGTGCCAGCAGCCCGGGCGGGGGACGGCCGAGTGGCTACACCTTC. Protein: CASSPGGGRPSGYTF.

This chain connects TRBV19 to TRBJ1-2, with D possibly being TRBD1 (5 bases). V was trimmed by 5 bases and J by 0 bases, leaving 16 bases between them. CDR3 length equals 16 residues. Germline CDR1 LNHDA, CDR2 SQIVND (reference sequence). CDR3 in amino acids: CASSPMQGVSNYGYTF. CDR3 DNA sequence: TGTGCCAGTAGTCCCATGCAGGGCGTCTCTAACTATGGCTACACCTTC.

This clone was counted only a few times. The gene calls are TRBV4-1 and TRBJ2-1; TRBD2 might be the D (6 bases). CDR3 length: 15 amino acids. Germline V lookup: CDR1 MGHRA, CDR2 YSYEKL. V was pared by 3 bases and J by 6 bases, with 15 bases between. The CDR3 protein is CASSHPLVRGNEQFF. CDR3 bases: TGCGCCAGCAGCCACCCCTTGGTGCGGGGCAATGAGCAGTTCTTC.

The J gene is TRBJ1-6, the V gene TRBV11-2; TRBD1 matches 7 bases. Germline CDR1 and CDR2: SGHAT and FQNNGV. CDR3 length equals 16 residues. With 5 bases clipped from V and 7 bases from J, the junction kept 11 bases outside the gene matches. The CDR3 DNA reads TGTGCCAGCAGCCCTACCCGTGGGACAGCGAATTCACCCCTCCACTTT. This codes for CASSPTRGTANSPLHF. Looking up the rest from reference TRBV11-2 and TRBJ1-6 gives the full variable domain: EAGVAQSPRYKIIEKRQSVAFWCNPISGHATLYWYQQILGQGPKLLIQFQNNGVVDDSQLPKDRFSAERLKGVDSTLKIQPAKLEDSAVYLCASSPTRGTANSPLHFGNGTRLTVT.

The chain combines TRBV7-8 with TRBJ2-7; D unresolved. With 3 bases removed from V and 2 bases from J, the gap between germline ends came to 8 bases. The length of the CDR3 is 13 residues. Looked up from germline, CDR1 is SGHVS and CDR2 is FQNEAQ. The CDR3 DNA sequence: TGTGCCAGCAGCTTGCTGAGTGCCTACGAGCAGTACTTC. It translates to CASSLLSAYEQYF.

The chain couples TRBV4-1 to TRBJ1-2, with D tentatively TRBD1 (5 bases). With 2 bases removed from V and 5 bases from J, the gap between germline ends came to 12 bases. The germline V gene encodes CDR1 MGHRA and CDR2 YSYEKL. The CDR3 runs to 14 residues. CDR3 protein: CASSQQTGAYGYTF. In DNA form, the CDR3 reads TGCGCCAGCAGCCAACAGACTGGGGCATATGGCTACACCTTC.

This rearrangement joins TRBV11-2 to TRBJ1-1; D is undetermined. CDR1 is SGHAT and CDR2 is FQNNGV in the germline V gene. V lost 1 base, J lost 5 bases, and 8 bases lay in between. The CDR3 consists of 13 residues. CDR3 sequence: CASSLGETTEAFF. The CDR3 DNA reads TGTGCCAGCAGCTTAGGAGAGACGACTGAAGCTTTCTTT.

This chain links TRBV5-6 with TRBJ1-2, with 8 bases fitting TRBD1. J lost 6 bases, V lost 4 bases, and 5 bases had no gene match. The germline V gene encodes CDR1 SGHDT and CDR2 YYEEEE. The CDR3 length is 13 residues. The CDR3 DNA reads TGTGCCAGCAGCGATACAGGGGGGAATGGCTACACCTTC. This codes for CASSDTGGNGYTF. Full variable domain (remainder filled in from reference TRBV5-6 and TRBJ1-2): DAGVTQSPTHLIKTRGQQVTLRCSPKSGHDTVSWYQQALGQGPQFIFQYYEEEERQRGNFPDRFSGHQFPNYSSELNVNALLLGDSALYLCASSDTGGNGYTFGSGTRLTVV.

The rearrangement uses TRBV5-1 and TRBJ1-2; D is unclear. The CDR3 covers 16 residues. Germline CDR1 reads SGHRS; CDR2 reads YFSETQ. V was trimmed by 0 bases and J by 1 base, leaving 13 bases between them. The CDR3 is CASSLESAAINYGYTF. Written as DNA, the CDR3 is TGCGCCAGCAGCTTGGAGTCGGCAGCAATTAACTATGGCTACACCTTC.

V gene TRBV9 combines with J gene TRBJ2-1, with TRBD2 as a possible D gene (6 bases). The CDR3 loop spans 18 amino acids. From germline, CDR1 is SGDLS and CDR2 YYNGEE. V was shortened by 0 bases and J by 0 bases, with 16 bases between the two germline ends. This CDR3 reads CASSVGDSPGSSYNEQFF. Written as DNA, the CDR3 is TGTGCCAGCAGCGTAGGGGACTCCCCAGGAAGCTCCTACAATGAGCAGTTCTTC.